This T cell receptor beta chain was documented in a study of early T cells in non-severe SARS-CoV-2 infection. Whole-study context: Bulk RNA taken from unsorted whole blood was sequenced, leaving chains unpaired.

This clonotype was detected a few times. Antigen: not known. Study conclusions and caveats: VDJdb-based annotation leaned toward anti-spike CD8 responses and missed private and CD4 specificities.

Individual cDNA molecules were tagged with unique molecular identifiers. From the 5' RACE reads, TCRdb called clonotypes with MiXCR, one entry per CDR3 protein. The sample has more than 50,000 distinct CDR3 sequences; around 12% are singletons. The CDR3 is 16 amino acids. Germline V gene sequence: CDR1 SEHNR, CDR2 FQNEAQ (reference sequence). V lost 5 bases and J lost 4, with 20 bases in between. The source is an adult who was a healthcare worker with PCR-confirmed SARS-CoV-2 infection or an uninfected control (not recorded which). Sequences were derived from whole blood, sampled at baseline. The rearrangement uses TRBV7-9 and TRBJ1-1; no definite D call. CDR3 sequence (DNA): TGTGCCAGCAGCGCAAGGCAGCTTTCATCGGGCACTGAAGCTTTCTTT. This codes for CASSARQLSSGTEAFF.